A selection of T cell receptor beta chains follows, all from one sample in a study of beta chain features in type 1 diabetes. Assay: immunoSEQ multiplex PCR; the TCRdb copy retains only in-frame clones and omits some. The data hold 200,000 to 300,000 clones, with roughly 20% observed a single time. The sample taken for sequencing was naive CD4+ T cells from blood. The receptors derive from a woman in her thirties or forties with type 1 diabetes. CDR3s include the opening cysteine and the closing phenylalanine or tryptophan. The order of the fields is V gene, J gene, D gene, clone size, CDR3 protein, CDR3 DNA. D genes are given only for firm matches. Rows give clone size only sometimes, using once, few, many, or a class for an expanded clone.

v_gene: TRBV14; j_gene: TRBJ1-1; d_gene: NA; abundance: NA; CDR3aa: CASSQDGWSGGAFF; CDR3nt: TGTGCCAGCAGCCAAGACGGGTGGAGTGGAGGAGCTTTCTTT
v_gene: TRBV13; j_gene: TRBJ2-5; d_gene: TRBD1; abundance: few; CDR3aa: CASSRTGELVETQYF; CDR3nt: TGTGCCAGCAGCCGGACAGGGGAGTTGGTAGAGACCCAGTACTTC
v_gene: TRBV29-1; j_gene: TRBJ2-3; d_gene: NA; abundance: few; CDR3aa: CSVGHSSGPTDTQYF; CDR3nt: TGCAGCGTTGGCCATAGTAGCGGCCCCACAGATACGCAGTATTTT
v_gene: TRBV27; j_gene: TRBJ2-6; d_gene: NA; abundance: few; CDR3aa: CASSSSGTYFSGANVLTF; CDR3nt: TGTGCCAGCAGTAGCTCCGGGACATACTTCTCTGGGGCCAACGTCCTGACTTTC
v_gene: TRBV18; j_gene: TRBJ2-7; d_gene: NA; abundance: few; CDR3aa: CASSLTRDSHEQYF; CDR3nt: TGTGCCAGCTCCCTCACCAGGGATAGTCACGAGCAGTACTTC
v_gene: TRBV30; j_gene: TRBJ2-7; d_gene: NA; abundance: NA; CDR3aa: CAWGGPREVYEQYF; CDR3nt: TGTGCCTGGGGGGGCCCCCGGGAGGTCTACGAGCAGTACTTC
v_gene: TRBV10-3; j_gene: TRBJ2-1; d_gene: NA; abundance: NA; CDR3aa: CAATPGGSYNEQFF; CDR3nt: TGTGCCGCTACCCCTGGCGGATCCTACAATGAGCAGTTCTTC
v_gene: TRBV30; j_gene: TRBJ2-7; d_gene: NA; abundance: few; CDR3aa: CAWSLWGFTQFYEQYF; CDR3nt: TGTGCCTGGAGTCTGTGGGGCTTTACTCAATTCTACGAGCAGTACTTC
v_gene: TRBV14; j_gene: TRBJ2-7; d_gene: TRBD1; abundance: once; CDR3aa: CASSQGARGLWYF; CDR3nt: TGTGCCAGCAGCCAAGGGGCAAGGGGGCTGTGGTACTTC
v_gene: TRBV19; j_gene: TRBJ1-5; d_gene: NA; abundance: NA; CDR3aa: CASSILGGSNQPQHF; CDR3nt: TGTGCCAGTAGTATATTGGGGGGGAGCAATCAGCCCCAGCATTTT
v_gene: TRBV29-1; j_gene: TRBJ2-7; d_gene: NA; abundance: NA; CDR3aa: CSVATSYEQYF; CDR3nt: TGCAGCGTTGCTACGTCCTACGAGCAGTACTTC
v_gene: TRBV7-9; j_gene: TRBJ1-2; d_gene: NA; abundance: few; CDR3aa: CASSLVEGIGGYTF; CDR3nt: TGTGCCAGCAGCTTAGTTGAGGGAATCGGTGGCTACACCTTC
v_gene: TRBV10-3; j_gene: TRBJ2-5; d_gene: TRBD2; abundance: NA; CDR3aa: CAISDRGYGRETQYF; CDR3nt: TGTGCCATCAGTGACCGTGGGTACGGGAGGGAGACCCAGTACTTC
v_gene: TRBV4-3; j_gene: TRBJ1-1; d_gene: NA; abundance: NA; CDR3aa: CASSQFLTVNTEAFF; CDR3nt: TGCGCCAGCAGCCAATTTCTAACAGTGAACACTGAAGCTTTCTTT